The 17 T cell receptor beta chains listed next were all sequenced from one sample in a study of blood T cell repertoires in COVID-19. Profiled with immunoSEQ multiplex PCR; TCRdb holds only in-frame clones, not every one. The table includes roughly 280,000 clones, around nine tenths detected once. The specimen was peripheral blood. These receptor sequences come from a woman aged 55-75 years with COVID-19, enrolled during active disease.

The chain recombines TRBV25-1 with TRBJ1-4; D is ambiguous. The CDR3 is 15 residues long. V lost 3 bases to trimming and J lost 7 bases, with 15 bases between them. Germline-derived CDR1 and CDR2 are MGHDK and SYGVNS. The CDR3 region has the DNA TGTGCCAGCAGTGAGAGACCCACCGGAGGTGAAAAACTGTTTTTT. It translates to CASSERPTGGEKLFF.

The chain employs TRBV28 and TRBJ2-5; a possible D gene is TRBD1 (6 bases). The germline gives CDR1 MDHEN, CDR2 SYDVKM. The V gene lost 5 bases and the J gene lost 9 bases, with 16 bases spanning the gap. There are 13 residues in the CDR3. CDR3 region: CASSPPGVSAQYF. The CDR3 nucleotides read TGTGCCAGCAGTCCACCAGGGGTATCGGCCCAGTACTTC.

This chain connects TRBV11-1 to TRBJ2-1; TRBD1 matches at 11 bases. The V gene end was trimmed by 5 bases and the J gene end by 7 bases; junction bases not matched to a gene: 10. The CDR3 is 16 amino acids. Germline V lookup: CDR1 SGHAT, CDR2 FQDESV (reference sequence). CDR3 residues: CASSENGQGAKNEQFF. The CDR3, as DNA: TGTGCCAGCAGCGAAAATGGACAGGGGGCGAAAAATGAGCAGTTCTTC.

This clone occurred once. V and J are TRBV7-8 and TRBJ1-1, with D maybe TRBD1 (6 bases). V shed 2 bases and J shed 3 bases, with 10 bases lying between them. CDR1 and CDR2 from the germline V gene are SGHVS and FQNEAQ. CDR3 length: 14 amino acids. The CDR3 is CASSLQGTYTEAFF. CDR3 bases: TGTGCCAGCAGCTTACAGGGGACGTACACTGAAGCTTTCTTT.

J is TRBJ2-5 and V is TRBV6-6, with 7 bases fitting TRBD2. The CDR3 is made up of 18 amino acids. Looked up from germline, CDR1 is MNHNY and CDR2 is SVGAGI (reference sequence). J gave up 2 bases and V 5 bases, and 17 bases lay outside the gene matches. This chain's CDR3 is CASSPSMLKRGSQETQYF. DNA of the CDR3: TGTGCCAGCAGTCCCTCCATGTTAAAGCGGGGTTCTCAAGAGACCCAGTACTTC.

The V call is TRBV6-2 or TRBV6-3, the J call TRBJ2-2; D not resolved. Germline values: CDR1 MNHEY, CDR2 SVGEGT. The CDR3 consists of 14 residues. Trimming removed 4 bases from V and 5 bases from J, with 11 bases in between. CDR3 sequence: CASSSSRATGELFF. For the CDR3, the DNA is TGTGCCAGCAGTTCATCTAGAGCGACCGGGGAGCTGTTTTTT.

CDR3 residues: CARRDRTNQPQHF. In nucleotides, the CDR3 is TGTGCCAGAAGGGACAGAACGAATCAGCCCCAGCATTTT. J is TRBJ1-5 and V is TRBV5-6, with 7 bases lining up with TRBD1. The CDR3 runs 13 residues. V was pared by 8 bases and J by 4 bases, with 6 bases of the junction left unmatched. CDR1 is SGHDT and CDR2 is YYEEEE in the germline V gene.

This chain joins TRBV4-1 and TRBJ2-7, with TRBD2 identical over 12 bases. Germline values: CDR1 MGHRA, CDR2 YSYEKL. Trimming cost V 5 bases and J 2 bases; bases outside gene matches: 7. There are 16 residues in the CDR3. The CDR3 DNA reads TGCGCCAGCAGCGAGAGGACTAGCGGGACCCCCTACGAGCAGTACTTC. It specifies CASSERTSGTPYEQYF.

The chain recombines TRBV3-1 (or the pseudogene TRBV3-2) with TRBJ2-7; 7 nucleotides align to TRBD2. The germline V gene has CDR1 LGHDT and CDR2 YNNKEL (reference sequence). With 0 bases clipped from V and 2 bases from J, the junction kept 1 base outside the gene matches. This CDR3 comprises 14 residues. CDR3 nucleotides: TGTGCCAGCAGCCAAGAAGCGGGACCCTACGAGCAGTACTTC. Translating gives CASSQEAGPYEQYF.

This rearrangement joins TRBV15 to TRBJ1-4; possible D gene TRBD1, 6 bases. V was cut by 4 bases and J by 7 bases, with 19 bases left in between. CDR1 and CDR2 (germline): LNHNV, YYDKDF (reference sequence). The CDR3 has 16 residues. As DNA, the CDR3 is TGTGCCACCAGCATGGGGCTACAGGGACGGGGTGAAAAACTGTTTTTT. Its protein is CATSMGLQGRGEKLFF.

This sequence joins TRBV30 and TRBJ1-1; tentatively, D is TRBD1 (6 bases). V dropped 5 bases and J dropped 4 bases, with 14 bases sitting between them. The germline CDR1 and CDR2 sequences are GTSNPN and SVGIG (reference sequence). The CDR3 spans 13 residues. CDR3 protein: CAWGSGQGTEAFF. CDR3 nucleotides: TGTGCCTGGGGGTCGGGACAAGGCACTGAAGCTTTCTTT.

This clone came up once. V gene TRBV27 combines with J gene TRBJ1-6; weak D call: TRBD1 (6 bases). Trimming removed 5 bases from V and 7 bases from J, with 15 bases in between. There are 15 residues in the CDR3. Germline V gives CDR1 MNHEY, CDR2 SMNVEV (reference sequence). This CDR3 is CASSLSGARNSPLHF. Here the CDR3 DNA reads TGTGCCAGCAGTCTCTCAGGGGCAAGGAATTCACCCCTCCACTTT.

This rearrangement joins TRBV7-2 to TRBJ2-2; 14 bases are a match to TRBD2. Germline V CDR1 and CDR2: SGHTA, FQGNSA. With 5 bases clipped from V and 4 bases from J, the junction kept 6 bases outside the gene matches. This CDR3 is built from 17 residues. CDR3 amino acids: CASSTGLAGAFTGELFF. The CDR3 nucleotides read TGTGCCAGCAGCACGGGACTAGCGGGAGCGTTCACCGGGGAGCTGTTTTTT.

This clone was counted between two and nine times. V and J are TRBV6-5 and TRBJ2-1; 14 bases fit TRBD2. This CDR3 contains 15 residues. Germline CDR1 reads MNHEY; CDR2 reads SVGAGI. V lost 2 bases, J lost 15 bases, and 9 bases stayed unmatched. The CDR3 loop reads CASSYVPGLAGDWFF. The CDR3 DNA sequence: TGTGCCAGCAGTTACGTCCCGGGACTAGCGGGAGACTGGTTCTTC.

The gene calls are TRBV19 and TRBJ2-4, with D possibly TRBD1 on 7 matching bases. The CDR3 runs 16 residues. In germline, CDR1 is LNHDA, CDR2 SQIVND (reference sequence). Trimming shortened V by 5 bases and J by 3 bases, and 17 bases separated the two germline ends. The CDR3 DNA follows: TGTGCCAGTAGTCCGACGGCCAGGGGGGTCAAAAACATTCAGTACTTC. Its protein is CASSPTARGVKNIQYF.

The DNA for the CDR3 is TGTGCCTGGAGAGAGGCGGGGAACTATGGCTACACCTTC. It is translated as CAWREAGNYGYTF. The chain combines TRBV30 with TRBJ1-2, with D unresolved. This CDR3 is built from 13 residues. CDR1 and CDR2 (germline): GTSNPN, SVGIG (reference sequence). Trimming took off 3 bases at V and 2 bases at J, with 10 bases between the two ends.

This sequence joins TRBV5-1 and TRBJ2-3; no clear D gene. Germline V gene sequence: CDR1 SGHRS, CDR2 YFSETQ. The CDR3 length is 13 residues. V was clipped by 1 base and J by 6 bases, with 9 bases between them. CDR3 coding DNA: TGCGCCAGCAGCTTGCAGTTCACCGATACGCAGTATTTT. The encoded protein is CASSLQFTDTQYF.